A selection of T cell receptor beta chains follows, all from one sample in a study of blood T cell repertoires in COVID-19. The repertoire was sequenced with immunoSEQ multiplex PCR; TCRdb's copy has only in-frame clones and lacks some. Here the sample spans approximately 150,000 clones, approximately 80% being singletons. Sequencing was performed on peripheral blood. These receptor sequences come from a human donor in a cohort sampled during active COVID-19. Each CDR3 is given with its conserved first and last residue. A D gene is named only where the DNA matches it firmly. Rows may omit the clone size; those that give it use once, few, many or a size class.

DNA	CDR3	V	D	J	size
TGTGCCAGCAGTGGACAGGGTCCGAACACTGAAGCTTTCTTT	CASSGQGPNTEAFF	TRBV2	TRBD1	TRBJ1-1	.
TGCGCCAGCAGTGCACAGGGGGCGCGGGGAAACACCATATATTTT	CASSAQGARGNTIYF	TRBV23-1	TRBD1	TRBJ1-3	few
TGTGCCAGCAGTCCCTCGGGGGGGCGTTCACCCCTCCACTTT	CASSPSGGRSPLHF	TRBV3-1/TRBV3-2	.	TRBJ1-6	.
TGTGCCAGCAGCCAGGGGGCTTACAATGAGCAGTTCTTC	CASSQGAYNEQFF	TRBV4-2	.	TRBJ2-1	.
TGTGCCAGCAGCCCAGCGCCGGACAGGGGCACTGAAGCTTTCTTT	CASSPAPDRGTEAFF	TRBV9	TRBD1	TRBJ1-1	.
TGTGCCAGCAGCTTAACCTACACCTCGGGCACTGAAGCTTTCTTT	CASSLTYTSGTEAFF	TRBV7-3	.	TRBJ1-1	.
TGTGCCAGCAGCCTTACGACAGGGGTTGGCCAAGAGACCCAGTACTTC	CASSLTTGVGQETQYF	TRBV7-2	TRBD1	TRBJ2-5	.
TGTGCCAGCAGGTTGGACATGCCGTTCACAGATACGCAGTATTTT	CASRLDMPFTDTQYF	TRBV6-5	.	TRBJ2-3	.
TGTGCCAGCAGCAAAGCAGGGCAGGGGGCCCATATTCCTTCCTATAATTCACCCCTCCACTTT	CASSKAGQGAHIPSYNSPLHF	TRBV21-1	.	TRBJ1-6	.
TGTGCCAGCAGCCCCTGGACAGGGGATGGCTACACCTTC	CASSPWTGDGYTF	TRBV5-4	TRBD1	TRBJ1-2	.
TGTGCCAGCAGTTTAACGGGACAGGGGGCGGACGAGCAGTACTTC	CASSLTGQGADEQYF	TRBV28	TRBD1	TRBJ2-7	.
TGTGCCAGCAGCGTAGCGGGGGTTGGACCAGATACGCAGTATTTT	CASSVAGVGPDTQYF	TRBV9	.	TRBJ2-3	few
TGTGCCAGCAGTGAAGGGAGCCACCCAACGGGTTCACCCCTCCACTTT	CASSEGSHPTGSPLHF	TRBV6-1	.	TRBJ1-6	.
TGTGCCACCAGTGATTCCGCGGTGGCGGGATCCGCGGATACGCAGTATTTT	CATSDSAVAGSADTQYF	TRBV24-1	.	TRBJ2-3	.
TGCGCCAGCAGCTCGGGACTAGCGGGGGATGAGCAGTTCTTC	CASSSGLAGDEQFF	TRBV5-1	TRBD2	TRBJ2-1	few
TGTGCCAGCAGTGGACAACTAGCGGGGGGCCAAGAGACCCAGTACTTC	CASSGQLAGGQETQYF	TRBV2	TRBD2	TRBJ2-5	.
TGTGCCAGTAGTGGAGGGACTAGGAACAATCAGCCCCAGCATTTT	CASSGGTRNNQPQHF	TRBV19	.	TRBJ1-5	.
TGCGCCAGCAGCTTGGTTGCAGGGGCTAACTATGGCTACACCTTC	CASSLVAGANYGYTF	TRBV5-1	.	TRBJ1-2	.
TGTGCCAGCAGCCAAGTAGGTGGGGGGGCCGGAGGAACCGGGGAGCTGTTTTTT	CASSQVGGGAGGTGELFF	TRBV4-2	.	TRBJ2-2	.
TGTGCCTGGAGTGTTGCGGGGCGCAATCAGCCCCAGCATTTT	CAWSVAGRNQPQHF	TRBV30	.	TRBJ1-5	once
TGTGCCAGCAGCCAACAGGGGAACACTGAAGCTTTCTTT	CASSQQGNTEAFF	TRBV7-9	.	TRBJ1-1	.
TGCGCCAGCAGCCAATCAGACAGGGTGTCGAACACTGAAGCTTTCTTT	CASSQSDRVSNTEAFF	TRBV4-1	TRBD1	TRBJ1-1	.
TGTGCCACCAGTGACCGGGACAGGGTGGATGGCTACACCTTC	CATSDRDRVDGYTF	TRBV24-1	TRBD1	TRBJ1-2	.
TGTGCCAGCAGTGAAAGGTGGACAGGGGGTTTATCTGGGGCCAACGTCCTGACTTTC	CASSERWTGGLSGANVLTF	TRBV2	TRBD1	TRBJ2-6	.
TGTGCCAGTAGACCCGGGACAGGGGGCGATGAGCAGTTCTTC	CASRPGTGGDEQFF	TRBV19	TRBD1	TRBJ2-1	once
TGTGCCAGCAGCTTAGTGGAAGGCGGGGGGTGGGTGCAGTACTTC	CASSLVEGGGWVQYF	TRBV7-9	TRBD2	TRBJ2-7	.
TGTGCCAGCAGCCACAGGGGGCTAATCACTGAAGCTTTCTTT	CASSHRGLITEAFF	TRBV6-5	TRBD1	TRBJ1-1	.
TGTGCCAGCAGCCCAACTTCAGGGGGCTCGAACACTGAAGCTTTCTTT	CASSPTSGGSNTEAFF	TRBV3-1/TRBV3-2	TRBD1	TRBJ1-1	.
TGTGCCAGCGCCGAGGGTTCGGGGTTGGCTGAAGCTTTCTTT	CASAEGSGLAEAFF	TRBV28	.	TRBJ1-1	.
TGTGCCAGCAGTAGACAGGGAGTAGGCACCGGGGAGCTGTTTTTT	CASSRQGVGTGELFF	TRBV6-5	TRBD1	TRBJ2-2	.
TGCGCCAGCAGCCAAGATTCGGGCGGGGAGCAGTTCTTC	CASSQDSGGEQFF	TRBV4-1	.	TRBJ2-1	.
TGTGCCAGCAGTTCCACCCGAGGGGAGACCCAGTACTTC	CASSSTRGETQYF	TRBV12-3/TRBV12-4	.	TRBJ2-5	.
TGTGCCAGCAGGAGTACCGGGACAGGAGGAGGATATGGCTACACCTTC	CASRSTGTGGGYGYTF	TRBV7-9	TRBD1	TRBJ1-2	once
TGCGCCAGCAGCTTCACGACAGGGGCCAGTGGGTATGAGCAGTTCTTC	CASSFTTGASGYEQFF	TRBV5-1	TRBD1	TRBJ2-1	.
TGTGCCAGTAGTATAGCAGGACAGCCCCAGCATTTT	CASSIAGQPQHF	TRBV19	.	TRBJ1-5	.
TGTGCCAGCAGTGGCCAGGGACAAGAGACCCAGTACTTC	CASSGQGQETQYF	TRBV2	.	TRBJ2-5	.
TGTGCCAGCAGTTCTAACAGGGGGCCGGGAGAGACCCAGTACTTC	CASSSNRGPGETQYF	TRBV28	TRBD1	TRBJ2-5	.
TGTGCCAGCAGCTCCGGACTAGGAGCGCAGTATTTT	CASSSGLGAQYF	TRBV7-3	TRBD2	TRBJ2-3	few
TGTGCCAGTAGTATCAGGGGACAGGGACATGAAAAACTGTTTTTT	CASSIRGQGHEKLFF	TRBV19	TRBD1	TRBJ1-4	.
TGCGCCAGCAGCTTGGATGCAGGGATCCTCTCTGGGGCCAACGTCCTGACTTTC	CASSLDAGILSGANVLTF	TRBV5-1	.	TRBJ2-6	once
TGTGCCAGCAGTGGCAGGGGAGTCGGTGGCTACACCTTC	CASSGRGVGGYTF	TRBV27	.	TRBJ1-2	.
TGTGCCAGCAACGGGGACACTGAAGCTTTCTTT	CASNGDTEAFF	TRBV2	.	TRBJ1-1	.
TGTGCCAGCAGCGAGGGGGCGAATCAGCCCCAGCATTTT	CASSEGANQPQHF	TRBV7-9	TRBD1	TRBJ1-5	.
TGTGCCAGCAGCTGGGGGGGGACCTTAAATGAAAAACTGTTTTTT	CASSWGGTLNEKLFF	TRBV5-4	.	TRBJ1-4	.
TGTGCCACCAGCAGAGGAGGGCGGGAGACCCAGTACTTC	CATSRGGRETQYF	TRBV15	.	TRBJ2-5	.
TGTGCCAGCAGTTTAGTCGGGGGCTCTGGAAACACCATATATTTT	CASSLVGGSGNTIYF	TRBV27	.	TRBJ1-3	.
TGTGCCAGCAGTTTCGGCGGGGGAGGGCCTAGCACAGATACGCAGTATTTT	CASSFGGGGPSTDTQYF	TRBV28	TRBD2	TRBJ2-3	.
TGTGCCAGCAGCTACAGACAGGGTTCTAACTACAATGAGCAGTTCTTC	CASSYRQGSNYNEQFF	TRBV7-9	TRBD1	TRBJ2-1	.
TGCGCCAGCAGCCTACGCCGACAGGGAGGATATGGCTACACCTTC	CASSLRRQGGYGYTF	TRBV5-1	TRBD1	TRBJ1-2	.
TGTGCCAGCAGCAAAGCCATAGACAGGTCAGGGTTTGAAAAACTGTTTTTT	CASSKAIDRSGFEKLFF	TRBV21-1	.	TRBJ1-4	.
TGTGCCAGTAGTGGGCACGGGAGGGCCTACGAGCAGTACTTC	CASSGHGRAYEQYF	TRBV19	TRBD2	TRBJ2-7	.
TGTGCCACCAGTGACCCCACTAGCGGGAGTTACAATGAGCAGTTCTTC	CATSDPTSGSYNEQFF	TRBV24-1	TRBD2	TRBJ2-1	.
TGCGCCAGCAGCGGAAGACAGGGAAAAGATGAGCAGTTCTTC	CASSGRQGKDEQFF	TRBV5-1	TRBD1	TRBJ2-1	.
TGTGCCAGCAGCCAGGCAGGACAGCCCCAGCATTTT	CASSQAGQPQHF	TRBV14	.	TRBJ1-5	few
TGTGCCAGTAGTATGAACCGACAGGACTATCAGCCCCAGCATTTT	CASSMNRQDYQPQHF	TRBV19	.	TRBJ1-5	.
TGTGCCTGGAGTGTACAGGGAGAGACCCAGTACTTC	CAWSVQGETQYF	TRBV30	.	TRBJ2-5	.
TGTGCCAGCAGCCCAGAAACAGGCTCTGGAAACACCATATATTTT	CASSPETGSGNTIYF	TRBV4-2	.	TRBJ1-3	.
TGTGCCATCAGTGAGTCCACAGGGAACCGGCAGCCCCAGCATTTT	CAISESTGNRQPQHF	TRBV10-3	.	TRBJ1-5	.
TGTGCCAGCAGCCAAGAACACCCACGGGGAAGCTCCTATAATTCACCCCTCCACTTT	CASSQEHPRGSSYNSPLHF	TRBV14	.	TRBJ1-6	once
TGTGCCAGCCGAAGAGGGTTAGATACGCAGTATTTT	CASRRGLDTQYF	TRBV28	.	TRBJ2-3	.